The 27 T cell receptor beta chains below were found in one sample sequenced in a study of response to subunit inactivated influenza vaccine. TCRdb used MiXCR to reprocess the RT-PCR reads, holding one entry per CDR3 protein. The repertoire holds around 200,000 distinct CDR3 sequences, with around a tenth as singletons. This material consisted of non-naive T cells sorted from PBMCs, taken on the day of vaccination. Receptors were obtained from a man between 50 and 59 years old who received an inactivated influenza vaccine.

V is TRBV7-8 and J is TRBJ1-1; D is uncertain. Between the trimmed V and J ends, which lost 1 base and 10 bases, there was a span of 10 bases. There are 12 residues in the CDR3. Germline CDR1 SGHVS, CDR2 FQNEAQ. Here the CDR3 reads CASSLGALGAFF. As DNA, the CDR3 is TGTGCCAGCAGCTTAGGGGCCCTAGGAGCTTTCTTT.

This clonotype has more than one count but fewer than ten. This chain links TRBV19 with TRBJ2-1; D gene uncertain. Germline CDR1 is LNHDA and CDR2 is SQIVND (reference sequence). Between the trimmed V and J ends, which lost 1 base and 0 bases, there was a span of 10 bases. CDR3 size: 16 residues. DNA of the CDR3: TGTGCCAGTAGTATAGGAAGCTCGAGCTCCTACAATGAGCAGTTCTTC. Protein product: CASSIGSSSSYNEQFF. Using reference TRBV19 and TRBJ2-1 for the parts outside the CDR3, the full variable domain is DGGITQSPKYLFRKEGQNVTLSCEQNLNHDAMYWYRQDPGQGLRLIYYSQIVNDFQKGDIAEGYSVSREKKESFPLTVTSAQKNPTAFYLCASSIGSSSSYNEQFFGPGTRLTVL.

This clonotype occurred a few times. V gene TRBV24-1 combines with J gene TRBJ1-2, with D uncertain. V dropped 7 bases and J dropped 2 bases, with 7 bases sitting between them. The CDR3 loop spans 12 amino acids. Looked up from germline, CDR1 is KGHDR and CDR2 is SFDVKD. The CDR3 nucleotides read TGTGCCACCAGCGAGGGAAACTATGGCTACACCTTC. This gives the protein CATSEGNYGYTF.

This clonotype was found many times. The chain uses TRBV7-9 and TRBJ2-2, with D perhaps TRBD2 (5 bases). The CDR3 is 17 residues long. Germline CDR1 and CDR2: SEHNR and FQNEAQ (reference sequence). V gave up 1 base and J gave up 9 bases, with 21 bases separating them. CDR3 nucleotides: TGTGCCAGCAGCTTAGGAGCCCTGATTGAGGGATACCGGGAGCTGTTTTTT. Protein product: CASSLGALIEGYRELFF.

This clonotype has ten or more counts. The rearrangement joins TRBV4-3 to TRBJ1-1, with D perhaps TRBD1 (6 bases). The V and J ends lost 0 bases and 3 bases respectively, with 8 bases between them. The length of the CDR3 is 14 residues. CDR1 and CDR2 (germline): LGHNA, YSLEER. CDR3 loop: CASSQEGGHTEAFF. Written as DNA, the CDR3 is TGCGCCAGCAGCCAAGAGGGGGGGCACACTGAAGCTTTCTTT.

Of note for this clonotype: One end of the junction varies from germline; a read error may be responsible. V is TRBV7-9 and J is TRBJ2-5; D ambiguous. The CDR3 consists of 12 residues. CDR1 is SEHNR, CDR2 FQNEAQ, per germline (reference sequence). The CDR3 here is CASSFGQDTQYF. CDR3 nucleotide sequence: TGTGCCAGCAGCTTCGGCCAAGATACCCAGTACTTC.

This clonotype has at least ten counts. The V gene is TRBV6-8, the J gene TRBJ1-5; D unclear. Germline lookup yields CDR1 MNHGY and CDR2 SAAAGT. V was cut by 2 bases and J by 11 bases, with 10 bases left in between. CDR3 length: 12 residues. The CDR3 protein is CASSYRRMAQHF. CDR3 sequence (DNA): TGTGCCAGCAGTTACCGTAGGATGGCCCAGCATTTT.

This clonotype showed up just a few times. CDR3 DNA: TGCGCCAGCAGCGCTCCGGGGGGCGTGTACGAGCAGTACTTC. This sequence encodes CASSAPGGVYEQYF. This chain links TRBV4-1 with TRBJ2-7; D might be TRBD2 (7 bases). Trimming shortened V by 5 bases and J by 4 bases, and 15 bases separated the two germline ends. CDR1 is MGHRA and CDR2 is YSYEKL in the germline V gene. This CDR3 contains 14 residues.

This clonotype came up many times. This chain uses TRBV4-1 with TRBJ2-7; 9 bases map to TRBD2. This CDR3 comprises 15 residues. Germline CDR1 reads MGHRA; CDR2 reads YSYEKL. With 1 base clipped from V and 4 bases from J, the junction kept 5 bases outside the gene matches. For the CDR3, the DNA is TGCGCCAGCAGCCAAGTTGGCGGGGGGGCTTACGAGCAGTACTTC. This translates into CASSQVGGGAYEQYF.

There are a few counts of this clonotype. This rearrangement joins TRBV18 to TRBJ2-7, with a weak D call TRBD1 (6 bases). In germline, CDR1 is KGHSH, CDR2 LQKENI. The CDR3 loop spans 16 amino acids. Deletions cut 0 bases from V and 4 bases from J, with 16 bases between. CDR3 nucleotides: TGTGCCAGCTCACCACCACCGGGACAACTGGCGTACGAGCAGTACTTC. It yields the protein CASSPPPGQLAYEQYF.

This clonotype was seen repeatedly, ten times or more. The CDR3 is CSGGLARWNEQFF. The DNA of the CDR3 is TGCAGCGGGGGACTAGCGAGATGGAATGAGCAGTTCTTC. This rearrangement joins TRBV29-1 to TRBJ2-1; TRBD2 matches at 10 bases. The germline V gene encodes CDR1 SQVTM and CDR2 ANQGSEA. V shed 7 bases, J shed 7 bases, and the junction held 7 bases outside the gene matches. The CDR3 has 13 residues.

This clonotype appeared a few times. The V and J genes are TRBV7-9 and TRBJ2-3; 9 nucleotides agree with TRBD2. The V segment lost 1 base and the J segment 1 base; nucleotides outside the gene matches: 3. In germline, CDR1 is SEHNR, CDR2 FQNEAQ (reference sequence). The CDR3 sequence is 16 residues long. The CDR3 nucleotides read TGTGCCAGCAGCTTAGTAGCGGGGGCCCGCACAGATACGCAGTATTTT. The encoded protein is CASSLVAGARTDTQYF.

The rearrangement uses TRBV20-1 and TRBJ2-1; D might be TRBD1 (6 bases). Trimming left V 6 bases short and J 5 bases short, with 20 bases between. CDR1 and CDR2 (germline): DFQATT, SNEGSKA (reference sequence). The CDR3 covers 15 residues. Here the CDR3 reads CSALTGTRRHNEQFF. The CDR3 region has the DNA TGCAGTGCGCTGACCGGGACACGGAGACACAATGAGCAGTTCTTC.

This clonotype has ten or more counts. The V call is TRBV14, the J call TRBJ1-1; D gene ambiguous. V lost 1 base and J 4 bases, leaving 4 bases between the germline ends. CDR1 is SGHDN, CDR2 FVKESK, per germline. This CDR3 region has 12 residues. The DNA of the CDR3 is TGTGCCAGCAGCCAAGCCCGCACTGAAGCTTTCTTT. Protein sequence: CASSQARTEAFF.

This clonotype occurred many times. V usage is TRBV27 and J usage is TRBJ2-7, with D tentatively TRBD2 (5 bases). The CDR3 spans 14 residues. Deletions cut 5 bases from V and 4 bases from J, with 15 bases between. CDR1 is MNHEY and CDR2 is SMNVEV in the germline V gene (reference sequence). The chain's CDR3 is CASSPDLGPYEQYF. CDR3 nucleotides: TGTGCCAGCAGTCCGGACTTAGGACCTTACGAGCAGTACTTC.

This clonotype was observed many times. The chain uses TRBV3-1 and TRBJ1-5; D may be TRBD1 (5 bases). The CDR3 is 18 residues long. Germline CDR1 is LGHDT and CDR2 is YNNKEL (reference sequence). The ends were cut back, 1 base at V and 7 bases at J, with 23 bases in the middle. CDR3 amino acids: CASSQGRDFQGLLQPQHF. The CDR3 region has the DNA TGTGCCAGCAGCCAAGGAAGGGACTTTCAGGGACTTCTACAGCCCCAGCATTTT.

The sample holds a few counts of this clonotype. The CDR3, as DNA: TGTGCCATCAGTGATCCAGGTTATAATGAAAAACTGTTTTTT. It specifies CAISDPGYNEKLFF. V is TRBV10-3 and J is TRBJ1-4; D gene ambiguous. Germline V gives CDR1 ENHRY, CDR2 SYGVKD. Trimming pared 3 bases from V and 4 bases from J, leaving 9 bases between. This CDR3 has 14 amino acids.

This clonotype came up a few times. CDR3 sequence (DNA): TGTGCCAGCAGTGAAGCGCGTAGGGGCACAGATACGCAGTATTTT. Translated: CASSEARRGTDTQYF. This chain joins TRBV2 and TRBJ2-3; D uncertain. This CDR3 comprises 15 residues. CDR1 and CDR2 (germline): SNHLY, FYNNEI. The V end was cut by 0 bases, the J end by 1 base, with 8 bases between.

There are many counts of this clonotype. J is TRBJ2-7 and V is TRBV5-5, with 11 bases matching TRBD1. Unmatched junction bases numbered 3, after V lost 3 bases and J lost 4 bases. The germline CDR1 and CDR2 sequences are SGHKS and YYEKEE (reference sequence). The CDR3 extends over 14 amino acids. The chain's CDR3 is CASSWTGGSYEQYF. DNA of the CDR3: TGTGCCAGCAGCTGGACAGGGGGCTCGTACGAGCAGTACTTC.

The V and J genes are TRBV4-3 and TRBJ2-7; perhaps TRBD2 as D (5 bases). Trimming stripped 3 bases from V and 5 bases from J, with 11 bases between. Germline V gene data show CDR1 as LGHNA and CDR2 as YSLEER. This CDR3 has 13 amino acids. The CDR3 protein is CASSHRLADEQYF. CDR3 sequence (DNA): TGCGCCAGCAGCCATCGGCTAGCTGACGAGCAGTACTTC.

Ten or more counts support this clonotype. The chain is built from TRBV4-2 and TRBJ2-5, with TRBD2 identical over 9 bases. CDR1 LGHNA and CDR2 YNFKEQ come from the germline V gene. The CDR3 contains 16 residues. Trimming at V came to 2 bases and at J to 2 bases, leaving 6 bases not matched to a gene. CDR3 in DNA: TGTGCCAGCAGCCAAAACGGCGGGGGGGTGCAAGAGACCCAGTACTTC. It encodes CASSQNGGGVQETQYF.

This clonotype appeared a few times. The chain carries TRBV10-3 and TRBJ2-2, with 9 bases identical to TRBD1. J gave up 4 bases and V 4 bases, and 4 bases lay outside the gene matches. The germline CDR1 and CDR2 sequences are ENHRY and SYGVKD. CDR3 length: 15 amino acids. The CDR3 here is CAISGGQGGTGELFF. For the CDR3, the DNA is TGTGCCATCAGTGGGGGACAGGGAGGCACCGGGGAGCTGTTTTTT.

Only a few counts were recorded for this clonotype. V and J are TRBV28 and TRBJ2-4, with a weak D call TRBD2 (6 bases). Deletions cut 2 bases from V and 7 bases from J, with 12 bases between. Germline V gene sequence: CDR1 MDHEN, CDR2 SYDVKM. There are 14 residues in the CDR3. CDR3 amino acids: CASSLPSDYNIQYF. The CDR3, as DNA: TGTGCCAGCAGTTTACCTTCGGACTATAACATTCAGTACTTC. Using reference TRBV28 and TRBJ2-4 for the parts outside the CDR3, the full variable domain is DVKVTQSSRYLVKRTGEKVFLECVQDMDHENMFWYRQDPGLGLRLIYFSYDVKMKEKGDIPEGYSVSREKKERFSLILESASTNQTSMYLCASSLPSDYNIQYFGAGTRLSVL.

This clonotype was found many times. CDR3 amino acids: CASSLSGIGVNQPQHF. The CDR3 bases are TGTGCCAGCAGCCTCTCGGGGATTGGGGTCAATCAGCCCCAGCATTTT. The genes are TRBV7-2 and TRBJ1-5; the D is unclear. CDR1 SGHTA and CDR2 FQGNSA come from the germline V gene. This CDR3 is 16 amino acids long. Trimming pared 5 bases from V and 3 bases from J, leaving 17 bases between. The entire variable domain, with the rest obtained from reference TRBV7-2 and TRBJ1-5, is as follows: GAGVSQSPSNKVTEKGKDVELRCDPISGHTALYWYRQSLGQGLEFLIYFQGNSAPDKSGLPSDRFSAERTGGSVSTLTIQRTQQEDSAVYLCASSLSGIGVNQPQHFGDGTRLSIL.

The chain couples TRBV29-1 to TRBJ2-7, with 8 nucleotides matching TRBD1. The CDR3 is made up of 13 amino acids. V shed 4 bases and J 5 bases; nucleotides not matched to a gene: 7. CDR1 is SQVTM, CDR2 ANQGSEA, per germline. CDR3 amino acids: CSVVRTGFHEQYF. The CDR3 DNA is TGCAGCGTTGTGAGGACAGGGTTTCACGAGCAGTACTTC.

This clonotype was observed at least ten times. The V and J genes are TRBV25-1 and TRBJ1-5; a possible D gene is TRBD1 (6 bases). V shed 4 bases and J shed 4 bases, with 8 bases lying between them. The CDR3 has 13 residues. CDR1 and CDR2 from the germline V gene are MGHDK and SYGVNS. CDR3 in DNA: TGTGCCAGCAGTGCCACAGGGAATCAGCCCCAGCATTTT. Residues: CASSATGNQPQHF.

This clonotype was counted only a few times. This chain uses TRBV2 with TRBJ1-6; 7 bases line up with TRBD1. The CDR3 length is 12 residues. Germline trimming cut 11 bases from V and 12 bases from J; bases unmatched to any gene: 10. Germline-derived CDR1 and CDR2 are SNHLY and FYNNEI. In DNA form, the CDR3 reads TGTGCCTCCCGGGACAGCCTGGGACCCCTCCACTTT. Its translation is CASRDSLGPLHF.